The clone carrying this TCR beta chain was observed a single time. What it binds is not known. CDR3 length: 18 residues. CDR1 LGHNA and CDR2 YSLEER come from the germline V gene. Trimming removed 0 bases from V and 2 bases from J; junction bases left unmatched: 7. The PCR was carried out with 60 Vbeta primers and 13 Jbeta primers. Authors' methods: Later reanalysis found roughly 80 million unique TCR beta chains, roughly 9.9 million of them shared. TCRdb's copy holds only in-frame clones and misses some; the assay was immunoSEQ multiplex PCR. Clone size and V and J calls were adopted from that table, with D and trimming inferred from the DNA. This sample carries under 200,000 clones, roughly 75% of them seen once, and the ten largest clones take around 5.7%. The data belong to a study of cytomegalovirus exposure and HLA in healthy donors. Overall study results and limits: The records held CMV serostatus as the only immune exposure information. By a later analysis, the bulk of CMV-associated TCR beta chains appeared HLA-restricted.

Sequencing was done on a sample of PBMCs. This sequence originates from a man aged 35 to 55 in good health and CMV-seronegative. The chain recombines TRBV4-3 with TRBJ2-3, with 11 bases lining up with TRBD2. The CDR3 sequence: CASSQDMTSGAHTDTQYF. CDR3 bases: TGCGCCAGCAGCCAAGATATGACTAGCGGGGCACACACAGATACGCAGTATTTT.